The 14 T cell receptor beta chains presented below share a single source sample, sequenced in a study of blood T cells in healthy people across ages. Alongside a J-beta primer mix, a sample-barcoded 5' primer served in a second PCR lasting 7 to 11 cycles. MiXCR, applied by TCRdb to the 5' RACE reads, yields one record per CDR3 protein. The table records 550,000 to 600,000 distinct CDR3 sequences, roughly 43% of them present only once. Sequencing input: blood. The receptor source for this set is a man aged 80 or over in good health.

The sample holds a few counts of this clonotype. This chain connects TRBV29-1 to TRBJ2-3; 10 bases are shared with TRBD2. V lost 7 bases and J lost 5; bases outside the gene matches: 9. CDR3 length equals 14 residues. In germline, CDR1 is SQVTM, CDR2 ANQGSEA. DNA for the CDR3: TGCAGCGGACGCCTAGCGGGAGTGGGAGATACGCAGTATTTT. It encodes CSGRLAGVGDTQYF.

J is TRBJ1-2 and V is TRBV7-3, with TRBD1 matching 8 bases. The CDR3 runs to 14 residues. V gave up 5 bases and J gave up 3 bases; unmatched junction bases: 5. From germline, CDR1 is SGHTA and CDR2 FQGTGA. The CDR3 reads CASSVDRGYYGYTF. CDR3 nucleotides: TGTGCCAGCAGCGTAGACAGGGGTTACTATGGCTACACCTTC.

This clonotype has only a few counts. The CDR3 coding sequence is TGTGCCACCAGCAGCCGGGACAGGGGCTCACCCCTCCACTTT. Translation: CATSSRDRGSPLHF. V and J are TRBV15 and TRBJ1-6; 10 bases agree with TRBD1. V lost 3 bases and J lost 10; bases outside the gene matches: 3. The CDR3 is 14 residues long. CDR1 and CDR2 from the germline V gene are LNHNV and YYDKDF (reference sequence).

The gene calls are TRBV6-2 or TRBV6-3 and TRBJ2-1, with TRBD2 identical over 14 bases. CDR1 is MNHEY, CDR2 SVGEGT, per germline. After removal of 2 bases from V and 0 bases from J, the junction contained 6 bases not matched to a gene. The CDR3 is 19 residues long. The CDR3 region is CASSYAGTSGRGSYNEQFF. The DNA for the CDR3 is TGTGCCAGCAGTTACGCCGGGACTAGCGGGAGAGGCTCCTACAATGAGCAGTTCTTC.

The gene calls are TRBV20-1 and TRBJ2-4, with TRBD2 matching 9 bases. TRBJ2-5 matches the DNA end more closely, so the J call is doubtful. Germline lookup yields CDR1 DFQATT and CDR2 SNEGSKA (reference sequence). This CDR3 is 15 amino acids long. CDR3 amino acids: CSAPRLAGSVETQYF. CDR3 DNA: TGCAGTGCCCCCCGTCTAGCGGGATCTGTAGAGACCCAGTACTTC.

The rearrangement joins TRBV20-1 to TRBJ2-5, with 8 nucleotides matching TRBD2. Germline V gives CDR1 DFQATT, CDR2 SNEGSKA (reference sequence). This CDR3 comprises 16 residues. CDR3 sequence reads: CTGGREGSGTYNEQYF. The CDR3 DNA sequence: TGCACCGGGGGCCGGGAAGGTAGCGGGACCTACAATGAGCAGTACTTC.

This clonotype was seen at least ten times. The genes are TRBV3-1 and TRBJ2-7; D unresolved. The length of the CDR3 is 14 residues. Trimming left V 4 bases short and J 0 bases short, with 10 bases between. Germline lookup yields CDR1 LGHDT and CDR2 YNNKEL (reference sequence). The CDR3 nucleotides are TGTGCCAGCAGCCCTCCGCGGTCCTCCTACGAGCAGTACTTC. Translating it yields CASSPPRSSYEQYF.

In nucleotides, the CDR3 is TGCAGTGCTATCTCAACAGGGCACGGTGAAGCTTTCTTT. This sequence encodes CSAISTGHGEAFF. The chain recombines TRBV20-1 with TRBJ1-1; the D gene is possibly TRBD1 (6 bases). V lost 4 bases and J lost 7, with 16 bases in between. The CDR3 has 13 residues. Germline V gene sequence: CDR1 DFQATT, CDR2 SNEGSKA (reference sequence).

This clonotype was picked up a small number of times. The rearrangement joins TRBV5-1 to TRBJ2-3; weak D call: TRBD1 (5 bases). V was shortened by 2 bases and J by 2 bases, with 9 bases between the two germline ends. The CDR3 sequence is 14 residues long. Germline V gives CDR1 SGHRS, CDR2 YFSETQ. CDR3 nucleotide sequence: TGCGCCAGCAGCTTAGGGGATCCCACAGATACGCAGTATTTT. Encoded protein: CASSLGDPTDTQYF.

The chain is built from TRBV12-3 or TRBV12-4 and TRBJ2-2, with D maybe TRBD1 (5 bases). The CDR3 has 17 amino acids. Trimming cost V 6 bases and J 7 bases, with 24 bases left between them. CDR3 nucleotide sequence: TGTGCCAGCAGCCTGAAACTCTACACGGGCCAGGGCGGGGAGCTGTTTTTT. Translated, it gives CASSLKLYTGQGGELFF.

The chain is built from TRBV29-1 and TRBJ1-1, with unresolved D. CDR1 SQVTM and CDR2 ANQGSEA come from the germline V gene. The CDR3 covers 13 residues. V was pared by 4 bases and J by 3 bases, with 12 bases between. The CDR3: CSVGRRPDTEAFF. CDR3 DNA sequence: TGCAGCGTTGGGCGCAGGCCGGACACTGAAGCTTTCTTT.

This clonotype showed up just a few times. This chain uses TRBV29-1 with TRBJ2-7; 14 bases line up with TRBD2. The CDR3 consists of 15 residues. CDR1 is SQVTM, CDR2 ANQGSEA, per germline. The J segment lost 3 bases and the V segment lost 4 bases, leaving 5 bases of the junction unmatched. In DNA, the CDR3 is TGCAGCGTTGGACTAGCGGGAGGGCCGAGCTACGAGCAGTACTTC. It translates to CSVGLAGGPSYEQYF.

This clonotype was counted between two and nine times. This rearrangement joins TRBV29-1 to TRBJ1-2, with TRBD1 as a possible D gene (5 bases). CDR1 is SQVTM, CDR2 ANQGSEA, per germline. This CDR3 is built from 18 residues. V lost 6 bases to trimming and J lost 3 bases, with 29 bases between them. The CDR3: CSVGGIGERGWRDYGYTF. The CDR3 DNA reads as TGCAGCGTCGGAGGGATTGGGGAGAGGGGTTGGAGAGACTATGGCTACACCTTC.

This chain joins TRBV29-1 and TRBJ2-4; D unresolved. The CDR3 is made up of 13 amino acids. CDR1 and CDR2 from the germline V gene are SQVTM and ANQGSEA. V was clipped by 7 bases and J by 0 bases, with 10 bases between them. The DNA for the CDR3 is TGCAGCGCGCAAGTAATAGCCAAAAACATTCAGTACTTC. This translates into CSAQVIAKNIQYF.